What follows are 22 T cell receptor beta chains derived from one specimen sequenced in a study of human T cells and chemical hapten exposure. TCRdb processed the RACE reads anew with MiXCR; each CDR3 protein has one entry. The data show 180,000 or so distinct CDR3 sequences, under 25% seen once. Indicated time point: patch test 1, 2 weeks after DPC sensitization. The treatment denotes: therapeutic diphenylcyclopropenone sensitization with weekly scalp DPC. Material: whole blood, obtained in connection with sensitization to the hapten diphenylcyclopropenone (DPC). The receptors derive from a woman aged 50 to 60 with alopecia areata. Some clones in this sample may be carry-over from other donors' samples.

This clonotype was seen more than once but under ten times. The rearrangement links TRBV7-9 to TRBJ1-1; possibly TRBD1 for D (6 bases). CDR3 size: 13 residues. The germline V gene has CDR1 SEHNR and CDR2 FQNEAQ (reference sequence). V shed 3 bases and J shed 5 bases, with 10 bases lying between them. The CDR3 is CASSFIQGTEAFF. For the CDR3, the DNA is TGTGCCAGCAGCTTCATACAGGGAACTGAAGCTTTCTTT.

This clonotype was found a few times. The chain joins TRBV29-1 to TRBJ2-1; D is unresolved. V dropped 2 bases and J dropped 5 bases, with 16 bases sitting between them. Per germline, CDR1 SQVTM and CDR2 ANQGSEA. The CDR3 loop spans 15 amino acids. The CDR3 protein is CSVETSRILNNEQFF. In nucleotides, the CDR3 is TGCAGCGTTGAAACATCGCGGATTTTAAACAATGAGCAGTTCTTC.

This clonotype was counted between two and nine times. V usage is TRBV7-9 and J usage is TRBJ1-1; weak D call: TRBD1 (5 bases). Trimming removed 2 bases from V and 4 bases from J, with 17 bases in between. The CDR3 runs 16 residues. Per germline, CDR1 SEHNR and CDR2 FQNEAQ (reference sequence). The CDR3 protein is CASSLTGFRVVTEAFF. CDR3 bases: TGTGCCAGCAGCTTAACGGGATTCAGGGTAGTCACTGAAGCTTTCTTT.

This clonotype was seen just once. The chain combines TRBV15 with TRBJ2-5; 10 bases are shared with TRBD1. This CDR3 is built from 16 residues. The V gene end was trimmed by 2 bases and the J gene end by 5 bases; junction bases not matched to a gene: 8. The germline CDR1 and CDR2 sequences are LNHNV and YYDKDF (reference sequence). The CDR3 is CATSRTGTGALETQYF. CDR3 nucleotide sequence: TGTGCCACCAGCAGAACCGGGACAGGGGCCTTGGAGACCCAGTACTTC.

This clonotype was found a few times. CDR3 nucleotides: TGTGCCAGCAGTCAGGGGTTTCGGAGTCAGCCCCAGCATTTT. Translating gives CASSQGFRSQPQHF. The chain carries TRBV6-2 or TRBV6-3 and TRBJ1-5; the D gene is possibly TRBD1 (6 bases). Trimming shortened V by 5 bases and J by 6 bases, and 14 bases separated the two germline ends. Germline CDR1 and CDR2: MNHEY and SVGEGT. This CDR3 has 14 amino acids.

This clonotype was observed a few times. The V and J genes are TRBV20-1 and TRBJ2-3; 9 nucleotides agree with TRBD2. In germline, CDR1 is DFQATT, CDR2 SNEGSKA (reference sequence). The CDR3 loop spans 14 amino acids. J gave up 5 bases and V 5 bases, and 8 bases lay outside the gene matches. The CDR3 reads CSAQIAGVGDTQYF. The CDR3 nucleotides are TGCAGTGCTCAAATAGCGGGAGTCGGAGATACGCAGTATTTT.

This chain links TRBV9 with TRBJ1-1, with TRBD1 identical over 7 bases. The CDR3 spans 13 residues. CDR1 is SGDLS and CDR2 is YYNGEE in the germline V gene. The trim removed 0 bases at V and 4 bases at J, leaving 0 bases unmatched. The DNA for the CDR3 is TGTGCCAGCAGCGTAGACAGGGGCACTGAAGCTTTCTTT. Amino acids: CASSVDRGTEAFF.

The chain employs TRBV11-3 and TRBJ2-1; 7 positions match TRBD2. The CDR3 covers 13 residues. V was clipped by 5 bases and J by 10 bases; unmatched bases: 8. The germline V gene has CDR1 SGHNT and CDR2 YENEEA. The CDR3 here is CASSGRVSGEQFF. The CDR3 DNA sequence: TGTGCCAGCAGCGGGAGGGTCTCTGGCGAGCAGTTCTTC.

This clonotype occurred a few times. V is TRBV15 and J is TRBJ2-2, with 10 bases matching TRBD2. Looked up from germline, CDR1 is LNHNV and CDR2 is YYDKDF (reference sequence). Losses at the gene ends were 3 bases for V and 0 bases for J; bases not matched to a gene: 1. The CDR3 loop spans 16 amino acids. The CDR3 nucleotides read TGTGCCACCAGCAGGGGACTAGCGTCGAACACCGGGGAGCTGTTTTTT. It codes for CATSRGLASNTGELFF.

This clonotype was detected a few times. The DNA of the CDR3 is TGTGCCAGCAGTTTCCGGACAGGCGCTAGAGAGACCCAGTACTTC. Protein sequence: CASSFRTGARETQYF. V gene TRBV12-3 or TRBV12-4 combines with J gene TRBJ2-5; 7 bases are shared with TRBD1. CDR3 length: 15 amino acids. V gave up 3 bases and J gave up 4 bases; unmatched junction bases: 8.

This chain joins TRBV7-9 and TRBJ2-2; maybe TRBD2 (5 bases). The germline V and J ends were trimmed by 4 bases and 4 bases, with 13 bases remaining between them. Germline V gives CDR1 SEHNR, CDR2 FQNEAQ (reference sequence). The CDR3 spans 15 residues. The CDR3 reads CASSSPSSTTGELFF. CDR3 sequence (DNA): TGTGCCAGCAGCTCCCCTAGCTCCACCACCGGGGAGCTGTTTTTT.

Here the CDR3 reads CASSLARTDTDTQYF. In DNA form, the CDR3 reads TGTGCCAGCAGCTTAGCGCGCACAGACACAGATACGCAGTATTTT. The chain links TRBV7-2 to TRBJ2-3; D uncertain. Per germline, CDR1 SGHTA and CDR2 FQGNSA. V was pared by 0 bases and J by 2 bases, with 9 bases between. This CDR3 is 15 amino acids long. The complete variable domain, with remaining parts taken from reference TRBV7-2 and TRBJ2-3, reads GAGVSQSPSNKVTEKGKDVELRCDPISGHTALYWYRQSLGQGLEFLIYFQGNSAPDKSGLPSDRFSAERTGGSVSTLTIQRTQQEDSAVYLCASSLARTDTDTQYFGPGTRLTVL.

This clonotype occurred a few times. The V gene is TRBV12-3 or TRBV12-4, the J gene TRBJ1-1; D remains unclear. V lost 5 bases and J lost 6, with 10 bases in between. This CDR3 comprises 12 residues. The CDR3 reads CASSPLSAEAFF. DNA for the CDR3: TGTGCCAGCAGTCCCTTGAGCGCTGAAGCTTTCTTT.

In its sample, this clonotype was seen a few times. This chain uses TRBV20-1 with TRBJ2-4; 9 bases map to TRBD2. Germline CDR1 is DFQATT and CDR2 is SNEGSKA (reference sequence). V lost 3 bases to trimming and J lost 0 bases; unmatched junction nucleotides: 3. The CDR3 covers 15 residues. DNA of the CDR3: TGCAGTGCTAGGGGAGCGGGAGGAGCCAAAAACATTCAGTACTTC. Its translation is CSARGAGGAKNIQYF.

This clonotype was counted between two and nine times. The chain carries TRBV28 and TRBJ2-2, with unresolved D. Trimming removed 1 base from V and 2 bases from J, with 8 bases in between. The CDR3 runs to 15 residues. CDR1 MDHEN and CDR2 SYDVKM come from the germline V gene. This CDR3 is CASSLSTPNTGELFF. The CDR3 DNA reads TGTGCCAGCAGTTTATCGACCCCAAACACCGGGGAGCTGTTTTTT. The full variable domain, in which reference TRBV28 and TRBJ2-2 provide the parts outside the CDR3, is DVKVTQSSRYLVKRTGEKVFLECVQDMDHENMFWYRQDPGLGLRLIYFSYDVKMKEKGDIPEGYSVSREKKERFSLILESASTNQTSMYLCASSLSTPNTGELFFGEGSRLTVL.

The chain carries TRBV20-1 and TRBJ1-5; no firm D call. V lost 0 bases and J lost 11, with 17 bases in between. Germline V gene sequence: CDR1 DFQATT, CDR2 SNEGSKA (reference sequence). The length of the CDR3 is 14 residues. CDR3 DNA: TGCAGTGCTAGAGATGGGGTCCAAACCCAGGCCCAGCATTTT. It is translated as CSARDGVQTQAQHF.

The V and J genes are TRBV11-2 and TRBJ1-2, with TRBD1 matching over 7 bases. CDR3 length: 17 residues. V lost 6 bases, J lost 4 bases, and 17 bases stayed unmatched. Germline V lookup: CDR1 SGHAT, CDR2 FQNNGV. The CDR3 reads CASSSTTGRNWPYGYTF. DNA for the CDR3: TGTGCCAGCAGTTCTACGACAGGGCGAAACTGGCCCTATGGCTACACCTTC.

The V gene is TRBV7-2, the J gene TRBJ2-7; no reliable D call. The CDR3 extends over 12 amino acids. V was clipped by 5 bases and J by 11 bases, with 16 bases between them. Germline lookup yields CDR1 SGHTA and CDR2 FQGNSA. The DNA of the CDR3 is TGTGCCAGCAGCCGGCCAGAAACCGTGAAGTACTTC. Encoded protein: CASSRPETVKYF.

V usage is TRBV10-3 and J usage is TRBJ1-3; D is uncertain. Germline V gene lookup returns CDR1 ENHRY and CDR2 SYGVKD. V lost 10 bases, J lost 3 bases, and 13 bases lay in between. The CDR3 length is 13 residues. As DNA, the CDR3 is TGTGCCACCAGGAGCGGGTTTGGAAACACCATATATTTT. Its translation is CATRSGFGNTIYF.

The genes are TRBV29-1 and TRBJ2-3, with unresolved D. This CDR3 has 15 amino acids. Trimming took off 4 bases at V and 2 bases at J, with 16 bases between the two ends. Per germline, CDR1 SQVTM and CDR2 ANQGSEA. The CDR3 DNA follows: TGCAGCGTTGCGATTTCAGCAATTTTCACAGATACGCAGTATTTT. This translates into CSVAISAIFTDTQYF.

This clonotype was seen a handful of times. This rearrangement joins TRBV29-1 to TRBJ2-7; D might be TRBD1 (5 bases). The germline gives CDR1 SQVTM, CDR2 ANQGSEA. The germline V and J ends were trimmed by 3 bases and 0 bases, with 12 bases remaining between them. The CDR3 spans 14 residues. Here the CDR3 DNA reads TGCAGCGTTGATAAAGGGGTTAACTCCTACGAGCAGTACTTC. It translates to CSVDKGVNSYEQYF.

In its sample, this clonotype was seen a few times. The chain has TRBV7-9 and TRBJ1-1; D ambiguous. V was pared by 2 bases and J by 7 bases, with 8 bases between. The CDR3 is 12 residues long. The germline V gene has CDR1 SEHNR and CDR2 FQNEAQ (reference sequence). The chain's CDR3 is CASSLSTYEAFF. The CDR3 nucleotides are TGTGCCAGCAGCTTAAGTACTTATGAAGCTTTCTTT.